The 31 T cell receptor beta chains reported below all come from one sample, sequenced in a study of blood T cells in healthy people across ages (dated by TCRdb to the mid-2010s). Libraries were built with 5' RACE. The sample was run on an Illumina HiSeq 2500. A second PCR of roughly 7 to 12 cycles was run with a J-beta primer mix and a sample-barcoded 5' primer. In-frame beta chains were kept once TCRdb had trimmed the public reads at Q25 with fastp and called clones with MiXCR. Each record represents a unique CDR3 protein, reported with the most common genes and DNA among its rows. Here the sample has roughly 1.5 million distinct CDR3 sequences; 42% occur a single time. About 4% of the sample rests with the top ten. The sequencing input was blood. Receptor source: a young woman in good health.

The chain employs TRBV6-1 and TRBJ2-3, with D unclear. Germline assignment: CDR1 MNHNS and CDR2 SASEGT. CDR3 length: 14 amino acids. Trimming pared 1 base from V and 7 bases from J, leaving 12 bases between. The CDR3 region is CASSEGRITNTQYF. The CDR3 DNA is TGTGCCAGCAGTGAAGGCAGGATCACGAATACGCAGTATTTT.

In the case of this clonotype: One junction end does not reproduce the germline sequence, and a read error may be involved. This chain joins TRBV6-5 and TRBJ2-6; D is uncertain. The germline V gene has CDR1 MNHEY and CDR2 SVGAGI. The CDR3 sequence is 15 residues long. CDR3 loop: CASSSGFSGTNVLTF. CDR3 in DNA: TGTGCCAGCAGTTCCGGGTTCTCTGGGACCAACGTCCTGACTTTC.

This clonotype turned up a few times. J is TRBJ1-1 and V is TRBV29-1, with TRBD1 matching over 7 bases. CDR1 and CDR2 from the germline V gene are SQVTM and ANQGSEA. The trim removed 3 bases at V and 1 base at J, leaving 8 bases unmatched. The CDR3 runs to 15 residues. CDR3 nucleotides: TGCAGCGTTGAGGTGCATGGGACAGCGAACACTGAAGCTTTCTTT. Translation gives CSVEVHGTANTEAFF. Using reference TRBV29-1 and TRBJ1-1 for the parts outside the CDR3, the full variable domain is SAVISQKPSRDICQRGTSLTIQCQVDSQVTMMFWYRQQPGQSLTLIATANQGSEATYESGFVIDKFPISRPNLTFSTLTVSNMSPEDSSIYLCSVEVHGTANTEAFFGQGTRLTVV.

This clonotype came up a few times. The chain uses TRBV10-3 and TRBJ1-2, with D hard to call. From germline, CDR1 is ENHRY and CDR2 SYGVKD. The CDR3 is made up of 13 amino acids. Between the trimmed V and J ends, which lost 8 bases and 4 bases, there was a span of 14 bases. The CDR3 protein is CAIGEADGYGYTF. The DNA of the CDR3 is TGTGCCATCGGGGAGGCCGATGGCTATGGCTACACCTTC.

The V call is TRBV10-3, the J call TRBJ2-1, with D maybe TRBD2 (5 bases). The ends were cut back, 11 bases at V and 1 base at J, with 6 bases in the middle. Germline loops: CDR1 ENHRY, CDR2 SYGVKD. The CDR3 has 11 amino acids. The CDR3 DNA reads as TGTGCCCGGAGGTCCTACAATGAGCAGTTCTTC. Residues: CARRSYNEQFF.

The sample holds one count of this clonotype. The V call is TRBV7-3, the J call TRBJ2-7, with D unresolved. The CDR3 is made up of 16 amino acids. Per germline, CDR1 SGHTA and CDR2 FQGTGA. Trimming left V 2 bases short and J 4 bases short, with 18 bases between. Here the CDR3 DNA reads TGTGCCAGCAGCTTACGATTGTGCCTTTGGGATTACGAGCAGTACTTC. Translating it yields CASSLRLCLWDYEQYF.

The V and J genes are TRBV2 and TRBJ1-2; 9 bases line up with TRBD1. The CDR3 contains 14 residues. Trimming cost V 4 bases and J 4 bases; bases outside gene matches: 4. CDR1 is SNHLY and CDR2 is FYNNEI in the germline V gene. CDR3 sequence reads: CASSVDRGSYGYTF. DNA for the CDR3: TGTGCCAGCAGTGTTGACAGGGGGAGCTATGGCTACACCTTC.

The sample holds a few counts of this clonotype. V gene TRBV5-5 combines with J gene TRBJ1-4, with unresolved D. This CDR3 is built from 16 residues. Germline V gives CDR1 SGHKS, CDR2 YYEKEE (reference sequence). Trimming removed 0 bases from V and 3 bases from J, with 12 bases in between. DNA of the CDR3: TGTGCCAGCAGCTTGGATCCGGGCCCAGCTAATGAAAAACTGTTTTTT. Translating gives CASSLDPGPANEKLFF.

A few counts support this clonotype. The CDR3 DNA reads TGTGCCAGCAGTGTACAGGGACCCCCAATTCTCGAGCAGTTCTTC. It specifies CASSVQGPPILEQFF. This chain uses TRBV27 with TRBJ2-1; possible D gene TRBD1, 6 bases. Germline V gene lookup returns CDR1 MNHEY and CDR2 SMNVEV (reference sequence). V lost 5 bases to trimming and J lost 10 bases, with 21 bases between them. CDR3 size: 15 residues.

This clonotype was picked up many times. The V call is TRBV29-1, the J call TRBJ2-1; D gene ambiguous. Germline loops: CDR1 SQVTM, CDR2 ANQGSEA. Between the trimmed V and J ends, which lost 7 bases and 0 bases, there was a span of 13 bases. The CDR3 has 14 amino acids. The CDR3 DNA reads TGCAGCGCTGTCCGGAGAAGCTCCTACAATGAGCAGTTCTTC. This encodes CSAVRRSSYNEQFF.

The chain has TRBV7-9 and TRBJ1-1, with 8 bases fitting TRBD1. The V gene end was trimmed by 3 bases and the J gene end by 7 bases; junction bases not matched to a gene: 4. The CDR3 is 13 residues long. The germline CDR1 and CDR2 sequences are SEHNR and FQNEAQ (reference sequence). The chain's CDR3 is CASSLSDRGEAFF. The CDR3 DNA follows: TGTGCCAGCAGCTTGAGTGACAGGGGTGAAGCTTTCTTT. The whole variable domain, remainder taken from reference TRBV7-9 and TRBJ1-1, is DTGVSQNPRHKITKRGQNVTFRCDPISEHNRLYWYRQTLGQGPEFLTYFQNEAQLEKSRLLSDRFSAERPKGSFSTLEIQRTEQGDSAMYLCASSLSDRGEAFFGQGTRLTVV.

This clonotype came up a few times. Here the CDR3 reads CASSQDRIGRELNEQFF. In DNA form, the CDR3 reads TGCGCCAGCAGCCAAGATCGGATAGGGCGGGAGCTGAATGAGCAGTTCTTC. The gene calls are TRBV4-3 and TRBJ2-1; 7 nucleotides match TRBD2. This CDR3 region has 17 residues. Germline V gene lookup returns CDR1 LGHNA and CDR2 YSLEER. With V trimmed by 0 bases and J by 7 bases, 12 bases remained unmatched.

This clonotype was counted a few times. The genes are TRBV4-2 and TRBJ2-1; 13 positions match TRBD2. The CDR3 sequence is 15 residues long. Germline lookup yields CDR1 LGHNA and CDR2 YNFKEQ. V shed 3 bases, J shed 9 bases, and the junction held 5 bases outside the gene matches. The CDR3 loop is CASSHPGLAGSEQFF. The CDR3 nucleotides read TGTGCCAGCAGCCACCCGGGACTAGCGGGGAGTGAGCAGTTCTTC.

This rearrangement joins TRBV15 to TRBJ2-2, with unresolved D. Looked up from germline, CDR1 is LNHNV and CDR2 is YYDKDF (reference sequence). Trimming left V 1 base short and J 4 bases short, with 7 bases between. The CDR3 loop spans 14 amino acids. As DNA, the CDR3 is TGTGCCACCAGCAGAGGACTTTCCACCGGGGAGCTGTTTTTT. Translated, it gives CATSRGLSTGELFF.

The chain is built from TRBV6-2 or TRBV6-3 and TRBJ2-5, with D uncertain. Trimming shortened V by 6 bases and J by 2 bases, and 10 bases separated the two germline ends. In germline, CDR1 is MNHEY, CDR2 SVGEGT. The CDR3 is 13 residues long. The CDR3 nucleotides read TGTGCCAGCAGAGACTGCAGTCAAGAGACCCAGTACTTC. It codes for CASRDCSQETQYF.

This clonotype appeared a few times. The chain links TRBV30 to TRBJ2-6; D is perhaps TRBD1 (5 bases). V lost 1 base and J 0 bases, leaving 10 bases between the germline ends. Germline V gene data show CDR1 as GTSNPN and CDR2 as SVGIG (reference sequence). CDR3 length equals 16 residues. CDR3 in DNA: TGTGCCTGGAGTGGAACACAGGTCTCTGGGGCCAACGTCCTGACTTTC. Protein: CAWSGTQVSGANVLTF.

This clonotype was picked up a small number of times. This chain links TRBV6-1 with TRBJ2-1; weak D call: TRBD2 (6 bases). CDR3 length: 19 residues. Trimming stripped 4 bases from V and 4 bases from J, with 26 bases between. Germline V gene sequence: CDR1 MNHNS, CDR2 SASEGT. The CDR3 protein is CASSGSGAESHEGYNEQFF. CDR3 sequence (DNA): TGTGCCAGCAGTGGGTCGGGAGCCGAGAGCCATGAAGGGTACAATGAGCAGTTCTTC.

This clonotype has only a few counts. The rearrangement joins TRBV15 to TRBJ2-3; 8 nucleotides match TRBD2. V was pared by 1 base and J by 5 bases, with 5 bases of the junction left unmatched. Germline V gene sequence: CDR1 LNHNV, CDR2 YYDKDF (reference sequence). This CDR3 contains 15 residues. DNA of the CDR3: TGTGCCACCAGCAGAGTGGCTAGCGGGCTAGATACGCAGTATTTT. It encodes CATSRVASGLDTQYF.

V usage is TRBV12-3 or TRBV12-4 and J usage is TRBJ1-5; D remains unclear. The ends were cut back, 6 bases at V and 2 bases at J, with 11 bases in the middle. The CDR3 has 14 residues. In DNA, the CDR3 is TGTGCCAGCAGCCCGGGGTCTGGCAATCAGCCCCAGCATTTT. Translation gives CASSPGSGNQPQHF.

The chain employs TRBV28 and TRBJ1-6, with D possibly matching TRBD1 (6 bases). Germline V gene data show CDR1 as MDHEN and CDR2 as SYDVKM. V lost 8 bases and J 0 bases, leaving 14 bases between the germline ends. CDR3 size: 16 residues. This CDR3 is CASLGAPSSYNSPLHF. The CDR3 DNA is TGTGCCAGCCTGGGGGCACCGAGCTCCTATAATTCACCCCTCCACTTT.

This clonotype has a count of ten or more. The chain recombines TRBV9 with TRBJ2-1; TRBD2 aligns across 9 bases. The germline gives CDR1 SGDLS, CDR2 YYNGEE. This CDR3 is built from 15 residues. V lost 3 bases and J lost 4; bases outside the gene matches: 5. CDR3 DNA sequence: TGTGCCAGCAGCGAGGGACTAGCAACATACAATGAGCAGTTCTTC. Amino acid sequence: CASSEGLATYNEQFF.

This clonotype was found a few times. The gene calls are TRBV20-1 and TRBJ1-6; perhaps TRBD1 as D (5 bases). CDR1 and CDR2 from the germline V gene are DFQATT and SNEGSKA (reference sequence). The ends were cut back, 6 bases at V and 7 bases at J, with 19 bases in the middle. The CDR3 is 15 residues long. The CDR3 nucleotides are TGCAGTGCGCCGCTGTCAGGGCTCGTCAATTCACCCCTCCACTTT. The encoded protein is CSAPLSGLVNSPLHF.

The gene calls are TRBV7-4 and TRBJ2-3; the D gene is possibly TRBD2 (6 bases). Trimming removed 5 bases at V and 4 bases at J, with 25 bases between. The CDR3 covers 18 residues. Germline V gene data show CDR1 as SGHVT and CDR2 as SQSDAQ. The CDR3 reads CASSPLDSGSVLSDTQYF. CDR3 DNA: TGTGCCAGCAGCCCTTTAGATAGCGGATCCGTTCTCTCAGATACGCAGTATTTT.

In its sample, this clonotype was seen a few times. This CDR3 reads CASSFREAGELFF. The CDR3 DNA reads TGTGCCAGCAGTTTCCGAGAGGCCGGGGAGCTGTTTTTT. V usage is TRBV27 and J usage is TRBJ2-2; the D is unclear. The CDR3 contains 13 residues. The germline V gene encodes CDR1 MNHEY and CDR2 SMNVEV (reference sequence). Trimming cost V 3 bases and J 6 bases, with 8 bases left between them.

This clonotype came up a few times. The V call is TRBV4-1, the J call TRBJ1-2; possible D gene TRBD1, 6 bases. CDR1 MGHRA and CDR2 YSYEKL come from the germline V gene. Trimming shortened V by 2 bases and J by 4 bases, and 11 bases separated the two germline ends. The CDR3 is made up of 14 amino acids. CDR3: CASSQNRDGYGYTF. The CDR3 DNA sequence: TGCGCCAGCAGCCAAAACAGGGATGGCTATGGCTACACCTTC.

The CDR3 coding sequence is TGTGCCATCAGCCCGGAGTCCCAAGGTGAAGCTTTCTTT. Amino acids: CAISPESQGEAFF. V is TRBV10-3 and J is TRBJ1-1; D unresolved. Germline-derived CDR1 and CDR2 are ENHRY and SYGVKD. The CDR3 spans 13 residues. The germline V and J ends were trimmed by 6 bases and 7 bases, with 15 bases remaining between them.

This clonotype has a handful of counts. The chain has TRBV10-3 and TRBJ1-2; the D is unclear. CDR1 ENHRY and CDR2 SYGVKD come from the germline V gene. Trimming cost V 4 bases and J 3 bases, with 12 bases left between them. This CDR3 is built from 14 residues. The CDR3 here is CAISGLRYHYGYTF. CDR3 coding DNA: TGTGCCATCAGTGGGCTCAGATACCACTATGGCTACACCTTC.

This clonotype has only a few counts. Its ends do not fully match the called genes, so a read error is possible. The rearrangement uses TRBV29-1 and TRBJ1-2; D remains unclear. This CDR3 region has 12 residues. CDR1 SQVTM and CDR2 ANQGSEA come from the germline V gene. CDR3 bases: TGCAGCGTGGAAGGAGCTACCCACGGCTACACCTTC. It specifies CSVEGATHGYTF.

The V gene is TRBV12-3 or TRBV12-4, the J gene TRBJ1-2; D not certain. The CDR3 contains 11 residues. V lost 2 bases and J 8 bases, leaving 6 bases between the germline ends. The chain's CDR3 is CASSLYWGYTF. DNA of the CDR3: TGTGCCAGCAGTTTATATTGGGGCTACACCTTC.

V is TRBV7-2 and J is TRBJ2-5; D uncertain. Germline CDR1 and CDR2: SGHTA and FQGNSA. This CDR3 spans 14 amino acids. The V gene lost 2 bases and the J gene lost 5 bases, with 12 bases spanning the gap. CDR3 residues: CASSLLKTQETQYF. The CDR3 coding sequence is TGTGCCAGCAGCTTATTGAAGACCCAGGAGACCCAGTACTTC.

As to this clonotype: One base away lies a much larger clone, so this may be a sequencing read error. The chain uses TRBV24-1 and TRBJ1-2; no clear D. Germline lookup yields CDR1 KGHDR and CDR2 SFDVKD. The CDR3 is 13 amino acids. CDR3 amino acids: CVTSDPGSYGYTF. The CDR3 DNA reads TGTGTCACCAGTGACCCGGGAAGCTATGGCTACACCTTC.